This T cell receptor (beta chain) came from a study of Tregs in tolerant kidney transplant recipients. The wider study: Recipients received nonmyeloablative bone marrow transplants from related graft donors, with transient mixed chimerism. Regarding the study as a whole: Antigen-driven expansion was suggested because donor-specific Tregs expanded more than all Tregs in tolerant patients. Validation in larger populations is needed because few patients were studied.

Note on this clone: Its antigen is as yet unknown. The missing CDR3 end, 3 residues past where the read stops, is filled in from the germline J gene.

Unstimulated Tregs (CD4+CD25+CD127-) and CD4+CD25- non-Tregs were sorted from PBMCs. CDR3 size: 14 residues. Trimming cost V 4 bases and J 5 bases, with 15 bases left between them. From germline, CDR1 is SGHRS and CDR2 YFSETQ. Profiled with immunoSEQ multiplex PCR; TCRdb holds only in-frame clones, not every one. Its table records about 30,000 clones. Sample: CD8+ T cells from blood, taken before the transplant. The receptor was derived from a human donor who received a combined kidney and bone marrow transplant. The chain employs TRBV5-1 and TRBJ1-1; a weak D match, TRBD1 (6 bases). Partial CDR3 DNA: TGCGCCAGCAGCCCCGGGGCAGGGGCTACTGAA. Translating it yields CASSPGAGATE. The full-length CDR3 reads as CASSPGAGATEAFF.